This T cell receptor beta chain was profiled in a study of shared clonotypes between healthy human individuals (dated by TCRdb to the early 2020s). Describing the broader study: A few men and a couple of women, aged 18 to 49 years, made up the cohort. Between about 0.85 and 8.9 billion PBMCs per donor were obtained by leukapheresis. To increase sequencing depth and limit assay-specific biases, TCR repertoire library preparation and sequencing were carried out by different laboratories using diverse techniques. To estimate repertoire size and how much clonotypes are shared between individuals, the study performed deep sequencing of blood TCR repertoires from a few healthy adults. For each donor, CD4 naive and CD4 memory were each given three plates, CD8 naive was given two plates, and CD8 memory was given one plate. Paper-wide results and their limitations: Higher generation probabilities were observed for clonotypes shared by all four sorted-subset donors than for non-shared clonotypes. Because the study included only a small number of donors, the genetic and exposure-history diversity represented was limited. Only blood was sampled, and tissue TCR repertoires likely differ from those in blood. Naive subsets generally had larger estimated clonotype richness than memory subsets did. Even with the large sequencing depth, rarefaction of the sorted-subset datasets indicated that sequencing was incomplete. Pairwise subsampling indicated that sequencing depth was expected to affect the degree of clonotype sharing among donors. Sharing across a handful of donors was observed for approximately 4.6% of naive CD4, over 3% of naive CD8, over 2% of memory CD4, and about 0.4% of memory CD8 clonotypes.

Donors were healthy HIV-negative adults with no recently reported acute infections or vaccinations. Every donor was a Caucasian adult living in Nashville, Tennessee, USA. Magnetic negative selection was used to enrich CD4+ T cells, after which naive cells were positively selected on CD45RA and the negative fraction became the memory subset. After blood collection by leukapheresis, PBMCs were isolated using Ficoll-Histopaque density gradient centrifugation and then cryopreserved in the vapor phase of liquid nitrogen. Purity and quantity of every magnetically sorted T cell population were checked by analytical flow cytometry. Each sorted fraction had its genomic DNA isolated and then quantified by UV absorbance on a Nanodrop 2000c. V is cut back by 5 bases and J by 8 bases, with 7 bases in the junction unmatched. The CDR3, cysteine through phenylalanine, is 13 amino acids long. Only CDR3 DNA remains: 39 bases, in frame from the first base. From a lookup of the germline V gene, CDR1 and CDR2 are MNHEY and SVGAGI.

Using the deep immunoSEQ assay, TCR CDR3 regions were amplified from genomic DNA by multiplex PCR. Extracted genomic DNA from each cell subset was distributed evenly across all wells of several immunoSEQ 96-well plates, and each plate was treated as a replicate. For sorted subsets, each replicate PCR was loaded with roughly 190 ng genomic DNA, equivalent to 30,000 or so T cell genomes. The purified libraries were quantified using a Qubit 3.0 fluorometer, sized with a Bioanalyzer 2100, and then quantified again using the KAPA Library Quantification kit. Every immunoSEQ 96-well plate was sequenced on a dedicated single-read 150-cycle Illumina NextSeq 550 flow cell. The paper's data handling went like this. Because the immunoSEQ output held only junctional sequences and lacked quality scores, the filtering could not match the filtering applied to full-length reads. To assign V/J genes and CDR3, sequences were annotated against IMGT germline references using PyIR, a Python wrapper for IgBLAST v1.9. Reads with weak V/J assignments (E-value above 1e-6), missing CDR3, stop codons, out-of-frame junctions, or ambiguous translated residues were removed. A V3J clonotype was defined by an identical inferred V gene, J gene, and CDR3 amino acid sequence. To compute the percentage overlap between repertoires, the number of shared unique clonotypes was divided by the size of the smaller repertoire. Three approaches were used to assess repertoire richness: RTK rarefaction, the Chao1 estimator, and Recon v2.1 estimates of unobserved clonotypes. Generation probabilities for all TCRbeta clonotypes obtained by the gDNA method from a handful of donors were computed using OLGA. Here the immuneACCESS table is served through TCRdb, limited to in-frame sequences with V and J called. Missing clones are a known gap in these copies; in checked studies unresolved V genes cover under half, and the rest lacks a known reason. Clonal size and the V and J genes are those of that table, whereas D and trimming came from the DNA. This sample lists some 2,500,000 clones; approximately 90% were detected once. The ten top clones hold 0.37% of the sample.

Of note for this clone: Its antigen is currently not known. Base qualities are not provided; no much larger clone lies one nucleotide away.

The chain joins TRBV6-5 to TRBJ1-2, with 8 bases aligning to TRBD1. This receptor was obtained from a man between 18 and 35 years old in good health. Some clones in this sample may be carry-over from other donors' samples. Source material: naive CD4+ T cells from PBMCs. The sample's cell subset or site label is to be understood as: CD45RA+ positively selected. The DNA sequence is TGTGCCAGCAGTCGACAGGGGACTAGGGGCTACACCTTC. The encoded protein is CASSRQGTRGYTF.